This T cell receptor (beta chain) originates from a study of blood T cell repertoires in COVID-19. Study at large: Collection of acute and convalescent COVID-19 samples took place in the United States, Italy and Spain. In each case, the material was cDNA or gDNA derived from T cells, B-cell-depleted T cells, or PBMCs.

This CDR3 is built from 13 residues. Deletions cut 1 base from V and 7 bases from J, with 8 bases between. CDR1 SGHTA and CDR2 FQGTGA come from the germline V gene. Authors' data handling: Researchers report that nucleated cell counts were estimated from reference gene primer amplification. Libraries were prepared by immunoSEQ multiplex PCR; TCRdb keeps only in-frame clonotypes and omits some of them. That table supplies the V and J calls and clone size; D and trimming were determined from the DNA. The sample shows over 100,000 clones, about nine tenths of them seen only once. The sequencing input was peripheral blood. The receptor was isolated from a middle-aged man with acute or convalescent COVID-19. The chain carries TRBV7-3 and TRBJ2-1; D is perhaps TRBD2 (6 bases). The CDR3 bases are TGTGCCAGCAGCTTAATCGGAGGGAATGAGCAGTTCTTC. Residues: CASSLIGGNEQFF.